This T cell receptor beta chain was profiled in a study of cytomegalovirus exposure and HLA in healthy donors. The PCR ran on 60 Vbeta and 13 Jbeta primers. Method: immunoSEQ multiplex PCR; TCRdb's copy keeps in-frame clones and lacks some. This table has fewer than 130,000 clones, 79% appearing once. Unmatched junction bases numbered 6, after V lost 5 bases and J lost 1 base. Germline V gene lookup returns CDR1 SGHNT and CDR2 YYREEE (reference sequence). CDR3 size: 15 residues. The V call is TRBV5-4, the J call TRBJ1-2; 9 nucleotides match TRBD1. This sequence originates from a middle-aged woman in good health and CMV-seronegative. What was sequenced was PBMCs. The CDR3 loop is CASRRRTGDNYGYTF. The CDR3 bases are TGTGCCAGCAGGCGAAGGACAGGGGATAACTATGGCTACACCTTC.